These T cell receptor beta chains were read from a single sample in a study of beta chain features in type 1 diabetes. The table came from immunoSEQ multiplex PCR; TCRdb's copy has only in-frame clones and leaves some out. The sample yields 600,000 to 650,000 clones, roughly a sixth seen once. Sequencing used naive CD4+ T cells from blood. Every receptor here comes from a man aged 18-30 years in good health. CDR3s include the opening cysteine and the closing phenylalanine or tryptophan. D genes are given only for firm matches. Part of the rows lack a size; the others show once, few, many or a class for expanded clones.

CDR3	DNA	D	V	J	size
CATPVAGANVLTF	TGTGCCACCCCAGTGGCTGGGGCCAACGTCCTGACTTTC	NA	TRBV7-9	TRBJ2-6	few
CAWSVQGGSRNGYTF	TGTGCCTGGAGTGTACAGGGCGGGTCTCGAAATGGCTACACCTTC	NA	TRBV30	TRBJ1-2	NA
CASSQGLQETQYF	TGTGCCAGCAGCCAAGGACTTCAAGAGACCCAGTACTTC	NA	TRBV7-8	TRBJ2-5	NA
CASSLTGSGEQYF	TGTGCCAGCAGCCTGACAGGGTCGGGCGAGCAGTACTTC	TRBD1	TRBV5-6	TRBJ2-7	NA
CASSWDRSTEAFF	TGCGCCAGCAGCTGGGACCGGAGCACTGAAGCTTTCTTT	NA	TRBV4-3	TRBJ1-1	NA
CASSKGRGQPQHF	TGTGCCAGCAGCAAAGGACGGGGTCAGCCCCAGCATTTT	NA	TRBV21-1	TRBJ1-5	few
CAISESKKQETQYF	TGTGCCATCAGTGAGTCCAAGAAACAAGAGACCCAGTACTTC	NA	TRBV10-3	TRBJ2-5	few
CASSEPSRGLVAGELFF	TGTGCCAGCAGCGAACCTTCCAGGGGTCTCGTGGCCGGGGAGCTGTTTTTT	NA	TRBV2	TRBJ2-2	NA
CTSSQDVAGARWDEQFF	TGCACCAGCAGCCAAGACGTAGCGGGGGCCAGGTGGGATGAGCAGTTCTTC	NA	TRBV1	TRBJ2-1	few
CSVVRGSSTDTQYF	TGCAGCGTTGTCAGGGGGTCTAGCACAGATACGCAGTATTTT	TRBD1	TRBV29-1	TRBJ2-3	few
CASSAGRQKSPYGYTF	TGTGCCAGCAGTGCGGGACGACAGAAGTCACCCTATGGCTACACCTTC	NA	TRBV6-1	TRBJ1-2	NA
CSVEEGGNQPQHF	TGCAGCGTTGAAGAGGGAGGAAATCAGCCCCAGCATTTT	NA	TRBV29-1	TRBJ1-5	NA
CASSVAGGDRGTEAFF	TGTGCCAGCAGCGTAGCAGGGGGCGATAGAGGCACTGAAGCTTTCTTT	TRBD1	TRBV9	TRBJ1-1	NA
CASSQRTSSYNEQFF	TGCGCCAGCAGCCAACGGACAAGCTCCTACAATGAGCAGTTCTTC	NA	TRBV4-3	TRBJ2-1	NA
CASRLTTATTNEKLFF	TGTGCCAGCAGACTGACAACAGCCACAACTAATGAAAAACTGTTTTTT	NA	TRBV27	TRBJ1-4	few
CASSPGQMNTGELFF	TGTGCCAGCAGCCCGGGACAGATGAACACCGGGGAGCTGTTTTTT	TRBD1	TRBV11-3	TRBJ2-2	NA
CASSPGSVTDTQYF	TGTGCCAGCAGCCCCGGTAGCGTCACAGATACGCAGTATTTT	NA	TRBV7-3	TRBJ2-3	few
CASSPRGSGGPNQPQHF	TGTGCCAGCAGTCCACGTGGCTCAGGGGGCCCCAATCAGCCCCAGCATTTT	TRBD1	TRBV28	TRBJ1-5	NA
CASSEGGTIADTQYF	TGTGCCAGCAGTGAGGGGGGTACAATCGCAGATACGCAGTATTTT	NA	TRBV25-1	TRBJ2-3	few
CASSVDPGLNYGYTF	TGTGCCAGCAGCGTAGATCCGGGTTTGAACTATGGCTACACCTTC	NA	TRBV9	TRBJ1-2	NA
CASSQPGTGFTDTQYF	TGTGCCAGCAGTCAACCCGGGACAGGGTTTACAGATACGCAGTATTTT	TRBD1	TRBV27	TRBJ2-3	NA
CASSEVRTSGYNEQFF	TGTGCCAGCAGTGAAGTCAGGACTAGCGGTTACAATGAGCAGTTCTTC	TRBD2	TRBV2	TRBJ2-1	NA
CATVPAGQGAREQFF	TGTGCCACTGTACCGGCGGGACAGGGGGCGCGGGAGCAGTTCTTC	TRBD1	TRBV10-3	TRBJ2-1	NA